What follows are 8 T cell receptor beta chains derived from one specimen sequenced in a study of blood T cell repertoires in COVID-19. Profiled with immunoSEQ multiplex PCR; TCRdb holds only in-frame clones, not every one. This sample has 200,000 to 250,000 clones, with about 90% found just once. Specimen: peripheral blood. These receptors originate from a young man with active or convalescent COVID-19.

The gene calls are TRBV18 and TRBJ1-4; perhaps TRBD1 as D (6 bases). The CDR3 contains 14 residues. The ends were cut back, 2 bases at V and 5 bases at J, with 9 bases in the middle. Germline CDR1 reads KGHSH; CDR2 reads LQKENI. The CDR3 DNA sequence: TGTGCCAGCTCACCAACAGGGAAGAATGAAAAACTGTTTTTT. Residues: CASSPTGKNEKLFF.

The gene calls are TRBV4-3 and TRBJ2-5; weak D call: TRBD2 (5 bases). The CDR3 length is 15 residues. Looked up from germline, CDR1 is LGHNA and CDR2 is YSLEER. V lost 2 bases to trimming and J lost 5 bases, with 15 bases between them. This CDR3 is CASSQSPGPGETQYF. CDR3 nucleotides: TGCGCCAGCAGCCAAAGCCCAGGTCCGGGGGAGACCCAGTACTTC.

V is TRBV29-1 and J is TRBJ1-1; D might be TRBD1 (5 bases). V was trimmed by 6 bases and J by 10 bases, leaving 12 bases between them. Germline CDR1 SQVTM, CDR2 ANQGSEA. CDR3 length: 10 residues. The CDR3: CSVGGEGAFF. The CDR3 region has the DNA TGCAGCGTCGGGGGGGAGGGAGCTTTCTTT.

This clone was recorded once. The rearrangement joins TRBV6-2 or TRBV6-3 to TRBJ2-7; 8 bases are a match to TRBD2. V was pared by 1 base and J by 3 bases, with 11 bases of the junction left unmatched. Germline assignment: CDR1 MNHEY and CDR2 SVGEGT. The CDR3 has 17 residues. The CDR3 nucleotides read TGTGCCAGCAGTTACTTAGGGTCGGGACTAGTCAACTACGAGCAGTACTTC. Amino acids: CASSYLGSGLVNYEQYF.

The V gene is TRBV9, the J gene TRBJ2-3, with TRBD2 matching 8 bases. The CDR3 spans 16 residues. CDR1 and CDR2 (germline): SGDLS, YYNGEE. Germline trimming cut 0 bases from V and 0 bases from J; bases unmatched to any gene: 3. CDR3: CASSVDSSGSTDTQYF. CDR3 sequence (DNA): TGTGCCAGCAGCGTAGATTCTAGCGGGAGCACAGATACGCAGTATTTT.

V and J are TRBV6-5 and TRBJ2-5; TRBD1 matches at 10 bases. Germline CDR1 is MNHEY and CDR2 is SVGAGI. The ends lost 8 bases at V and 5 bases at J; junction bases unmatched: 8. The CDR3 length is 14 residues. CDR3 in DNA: TGTGCCAGCTTAACCAGACAGGGGGCCGAGACCCAGTACTTC. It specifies CASLTRQGAETQYF.

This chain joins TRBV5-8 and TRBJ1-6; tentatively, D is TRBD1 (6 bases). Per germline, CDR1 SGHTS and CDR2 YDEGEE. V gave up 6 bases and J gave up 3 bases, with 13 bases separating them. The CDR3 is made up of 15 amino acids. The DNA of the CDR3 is TGTGCCAGCACCCTGGGGACAAGCTATAATTCACCCCTCCACTTT. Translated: CASTLGTSYNSPLHF.

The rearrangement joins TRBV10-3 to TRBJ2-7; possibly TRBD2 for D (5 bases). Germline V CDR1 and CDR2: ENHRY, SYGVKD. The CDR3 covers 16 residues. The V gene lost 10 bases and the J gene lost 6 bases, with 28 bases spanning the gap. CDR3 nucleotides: TGTGCCAGCCTCAGCCTCAGTGGGTGGAATGGGAGCGAGCAGTACTTC. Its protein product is CASLSLSGWNGSEQYF.